This passage covers 22 T cell receptor beta chains from one sample sequenced in a study of shared clonotypes between healthy human individuals. The repertoire was sequenced with immunoSEQ multiplex PCR; TCRdb's copy has only in-frame clones and lacks some. The sample lists 900,000 to 1,200,000 clones, 78% occurring once. Material: memory CD4+ T cells from PBMCs. Stated subset: CD45RA-negative fraction. These TCRs come from a young man in good health. Some clones in this sample may be carry-over from other donors' samples.

For this clone: This sample also contains other DNA sequences that code for the same CDR3. The V and J genes are TRBV5-1 and TRBJ2-5; the D gene is possibly TRBD2 (6 bases). From germline, CDR1 is SGHRS and CDR2 YFSETQ. V was pared by 5 bases and J by 4 bases, with 9 bases between. The CDR3 is 12 amino acids. The CDR3 nucleotides are TGCGCCAGCAGGGAGGGCCGAGAGACCCAGTACTTC. Encoded protein: CASREGRETQYF.

This chain uses TRBV4-1 with TRBJ1-2; 7 bases match TRBD1. J lost 3 bases, V lost 2 bases, and 6 bases had no gene match. The length of the CDR3 is 15 residues. CDR1 is MGHRA, CDR2 YSYEKL, per germline. This chain's CDR3 is CASSQTGVRDYGYTF. CDR3 in DNA: TGCGCCAGCAGCCAAACAGGGGTCCGGGACTATGGCTACACCTTC.

The chain joins TRBV5-1 to TRBJ2-4; 8 bases agree with TRBD1. This CDR3 contains 12 residues. Germline CDR1 and CDR2: SGHRS and YFSETQ. V gave up 7 bases and J gave up 15 bases; unmatched junction bases: 12. This chain's CDR3 is CASGEPTGALYF. The CDR3 nucleotides read TGCGCCAGCGGAGAACCGACAGGGGCTCTGTACTTC.

This clone was seen more than once but under ten times. The chain is built from TRBV11-2 and TRBJ2-2; D not certain. CDR1 and CDR2 from the germline V gene are SGHAT and FQNNGV. CDR3 length: 13 residues. Deletions cut 5 bases from V and 7 bases from J, with 11 bases between. Here the CDR3 DNA reads TGTGCCAGCAGCGGGTTTCTAATCGGGGAGCTGTTTTTT. Amino acid sequence: CASSGFLIGELFF. Filled out from reference TRBV11-2 and TRBJ2-2, the complete variable domain reads EAGVAQSPRYKIIEKRQSVAFWCNPISGHATLYWYQQILGQGPKLLIQFQNNGVVDDSQLPKDRFSAERLKGVDSTLKIQPAKLEDSAVYLCASSGFLIGELFFGEGSRLTVL.

The J gene is TRBJ1-5, the V gene TRBV20-1, with unresolved D. V was trimmed by 6 bases and J by 6 bases, leaving 9 bases between them. CDR1 is DFQATT, CDR2 SNEGSKA, per germline (reference sequence). The CDR3 has 11 amino acids. The CDR3 DNA reads as TGCAGTGCGAGGCAGAGTCAGCCCCAGCATTTT. It specifies CSARQSQPQHF.

As concerns this clone: It may be a read error: a sequence one base away is much more abundant. Other DNA sequences from this sample encode an identical CDR3 as well. The chain joins TRBV27 to TRBJ1-4; D not certain. Germline values: CDR1 MNHEY, CDR2 SMNVEV (reference sequence). V lost 3 bases and J lost 0, with 5 bases in between. The CDR3 totals 14 residues. The CDR3 here is CASSFFATNEKLFF. DNA for the CDR3: TGTGCCAGCAGTTTCTTTGCAACTAATGAAAAACTGTTTTTT.

This chain joins TRBV18 and TRBJ2-2, with 8 bases aligning to TRBD2. Trimming cost V 3 bases and J 1 base; bases outside gene matches: 10. Per germline, CDR1 KGHSH and CDR2 LQKENI. The CDR3 is 18 residues long. CDR3: CASSPVTSGRGNTGELFF. For the CDR3, the DNA is TGTGCCAGCTCACCTGTTACTAGCGGAAGGGGGAACACCGGGGAGCTGTTTTTT.

This clone was picked up a small number of times. Here the CDR3 omits its conserved ending phenylalanine or tryptophan, so a read error is the likely source. The genes are TRBV27 and TRBJ2-7, with TRBD2 matching 15 bases. After removal of 5 bases from V and 0 bases from J, the junction contained 5 bases not matched to a gene. From germline, CDR1 is MNHEY and CDR2 SMNVEV (reference sequence). This CDR3 is 17 amino acids long. This chain's CDR3 is CASSGRTSGRDSYEQYS. The CDR3 DNA reads TGTGCCAGCAGTGGGCGGACTAGCGGGAGGGACTCCTACGAGCAGTACTCC.

The chain links TRBV28 to TRBJ2-7, with TRBD1 matching over 9 bases. Germline values: CDR1 MDHEN, CDR2 SYDVKM. The CDR3 has 17 residues. V was clipped by 6 bases and J by 6 bases; unmatched bases: 18. The CDR3 here is CASRAGTGQVGSLEQYF. For the CDR3, the DNA is TGTGCCAGCAGGGCCGGGACAGGGCAGGTCGGGTCCCTCGAGCAGTACTTC.

The chain employs TRBV5-4 and TRBJ1-2; weak D call: TRBD1 (5 bases). Germline V gene lookup returns CDR1 SGHNT and CDR2 YYREEE (reference sequence). This CDR3 has 14 amino acids. Trimming stripped 4 bases from V and 4 bases from J, with 14 bases between. This CDR3 reads CASSPPDSLYGYTF. CDR3 nucleotide sequence: TGTGCCAGCAGCCCGCCCGACAGTCTCTATGGCTACACCTTC.

The J gene is TRBJ2-7, the V gene TRBV5-1; 10 bases fit TRBD2. Trimming took 3 bases from V and 6 from J; bases not matched to a gene: 15. CDR1 and CDR2 from the germline V gene are SGHRS and YFSETQ. This CDR3 spans 17 amino acids. In nucleotides, the CDR3 is TGCGCCAGCAGCTCCCAGGGAGGGCTAGCGGGAGTCGGCGAGCAGTACTTC. Protein sequence: CASSSQGGLAGVGEQYF.

CDR3 protein: CASRASGLGREGQETQYF. In nucleotides, the CDR3 is TGTGCCAGTAGGGCATCCGGCCTAGGGCGGGAGGGCCAAGAGACCCAGTACTTC. V is TRBV19 and J is TRBJ2-5; 9 bases match TRBD2. The V gene's germline CDR1 is LNHDA and CDR2 SQIVND (reference sequence). J lost 1 base, V lost 6 bases, and 15 bases had no gene match. This CDR3 comprises 18 residues.

The V and J genes are TRBV5-5 and TRBJ1-3; D remains unclear. The germline V gene encodes CDR1 SGHKS and CDR2 YYEKEE (reference sequence). The ends were cut back, 4 bases at V and 0 bases at J, with 8 bases in the middle. The CDR3 is made up of 14 amino acids. The CDR3 region has the DNA TGTGCCAGCAGCCCAGGCCTCTCTGGAAACACCATATATTTT. This translates into CASSPGLSGNTIYF.

The chain has TRBV2 and TRBJ1-5; 7 nucleotides agree with TRBD1. CDR3 length: 14 residues. Germline CDR1 and CDR2: SNHLY and FYNNEI. The V segment lost 3 bases and the J segment 6 bases; nucleotides outside the gene matches: 5. The CDR3 coding sequence is TGTGCCAGCAGTGATACAGGGGAGGTTCAGCCCCAGCATTTT. Translating gives CASSDTGEVQPQHF.

The gene calls are TRBV19 and TRBJ1-5; no definite D call. Between the trimmed V and J ends, which lost 3 bases and 0 bases, there was a span of 9 bases. CDR1 is LNHDA and CDR2 is SQIVND in the germline V gene (reference sequence). The CDR3 runs 15 residues. The CDR3 bases are TGTGCCAGTAGTATGAGGGTGTATAGCAATCAGCCCCAGCATTTT. It translates to CASSMRVYSNQPQHF. Complete variable domain (other parts from reference TRBV19 and TRBJ1-5): DGGITQSPKYLFRKEGQNVTLSCEQNLNHDAMYWYRQDPGQGLRLIYYSQIVNDFQKGDIAEGYSVSREKKESFPLTVTSAQKNPTAFYLCASSMRVYSNQPQHFGDGTRLSIL.

To note about this clone: One end of the junction varies from germline; a read error may be responsible. The genes are TRBV20-1 and TRBJ2-1; perhaps TRBD2 as D (6 bases). Germline assignment: CDR1 DFQATT and CDR2 SNEGSKA (reference sequence). The CDR3 length is 9 residues. The CDR3 protein is CSASGGLLF. DNA of the CDR3: TGCAGTGCTAGCGGGGGACTCCTCTTC.

The chain is built from TRBV5-4 and TRBJ2-7; either TRBD1 or TRBD2 may fit D (5 bases each). This CDR3 contains 16 residues. Germline lookup yields CDR1 SGHNT and CDR2 YYREEE (reference sequence). Trimming pared 3 bases from V and 7 bases from J, leaving 23 bases between. Here the CDR3 reads CASSSSGAANWGEQYF. CDR3 sequence (DNA): TGTGCCAGCAGCTCTTCAGGAGCGGCGAACTGGGGGGAGCAGTACTTC.

J is TRBJ2-6 and V is TRBV12-5; 7 nucleotides agree with TRBD2. The CDR3 consists of 17 residues. The V gene's germline CDR1 is LGHNT and CDR2 FRNRAP. With V trimmed by 5 bases and J by 5 bases, 12 bases remained unmatched. The CDR3 is CASGATGGQSRANVLTF. CDR3 nucleotides: TGTGCTAGTGGTGCAACGGGAGGACAAAGTCGGGCCAACGTCCTGACTTTC.

V is TRBV19 and J is TRBJ2-5, with 8 bases fitting TRBD1. Germline CDR1 reads LNHDA; CDR2 reads SQIVND (reference sequence). Trimming took 2 bases from V and 4 from J; bases not matched to a gene: 6. There are 15 residues in the CDR3. The CDR3 DNA reads TGTGCCAGTAGTATATCAGGGGGCGAAAGAGAGACCCAGTACTTC. Its protein product is CASSISGGERETQYF.

V usage is TRBV29-1 and J usage is TRBJ2-1; 8 nucleotides align to TRBD2. With 2 bases clipped from V and 12 bases from J, the junction kept 9 bases outside the gene matches. This CDR3 contains 13 residues. Germline CDR1 reads SQVTM; CDR2 reads ANQGSEA. CDR3 sequence (DNA): TGCAGCGTTGAAATGTCGGGAGGGTCGAGGCAGTTCTTC. This encodes CSVEMSGGSRQFF.

Worth noting for this clone: Additional DNA sequences in this sample encode the identical CDR3. This sequence joins TRBV5-1 and TRBJ2-2; D is perhaps TRBD1 (6 bases). This CDR3 has 12 amino acids. Between the trimmed V and J ends, which lost 4 bases and 8 bases, there was a span of 9 bases. The germline V gene has CDR1 SGHRS and CDR2 YFSETQ. CDR3 DNA: TGCGCCAGCAGCCCCGGACAGGGGGAGCTGTTTTTT. It translates to CASSPGQGELFF.

This clone was found a few times. This chain connects TRBV9 to TRBJ1-3; D is perhaps TRBD1 (5 bases). V was pared by 0 bases and J by 8 bases, with 18 bases between. Looked up from germline, CDR1 is SGDLS and CDR2 is YYNGEE. The CDR3 loop spans 16 amino acids. CDR3 in amino acids: CASSVGRAPIFDTIYF. The DNA of the CDR3 is TGTGCCAGCAGCGTAGGCAGGGCACCTATTTTCGACACCATATATTTT.